This TCR beta chain came from a study of cytomegalovirus exposure and HLA in healthy donors. Overall study findings and caveats: In an earlier analysis, in roughly 580 donors, most V segments appeared productive either ~90% or ~30% of the time.

The germline CDR1 and CDR2 sequences are MNHEY and SVGAGI. Trimming cost V 2 bases and J 5 bases, with 11 bases left between them. The CDR3 length is 14 residues. The PCR ran on 60 Vbeta and 13 Jbeta primers. Method: immunoSEQ multiplex PCR; TCRdb's copy keeps in-frame clones and lacks some. The sample lists 90,000 or so clones, roughly 70% occurring once. This clone showed up just a few times. Its target is unknown. Sequencing input: PBMCs. The sequence came from a man aged 45-60 years in good health and CMV-seronegative. The J gene is TRBJ2-3, the V gene TRBV6-5; maybe TRBD1 (6 bases). The DNA of the CDR3 is TGTGCCAGCAGTTACGGGGGCGCGTTAGATACGCAGTATTTT. Residues: CASSYGGALDTQYF.